A single sample is the source of the 15 T cell receptor beta chains below, sequenced in a study of T cells in localized non-small cell lung cancer. Here immunoSEQ multiplex PCR was the method, and the copy in TCRdb shows in-frame clones only, minus some. The sample lists about 1,900 clones; 20% to 25% were seen once. Source: normal lung tissue next to the tumor, taken before any cancer treatment. These receptor sequences come from a woman aged 35 to 75 with stage I lung adenocarcinoma.

The chain couples TRBV5-1 to TRBJ1-2; 7 bases line up with TRBD1. The CDR3 runs to 15 residues. J lost 4 bases, V lost 5 bases, and 11 bases had no gene match. Germline V gives CDR1 SGHRS, CDR2 YFSETQ. The CDR3 here is CASSPQGNQGYGYTF. In DNA form, the CDR3 reads TGCGCCAGCAGTCCACAGGGGAACCAAGGCTATGGCTACACCTTC. The full variable domain, in which reference TRBV5-1 and TRBJ1-2 provide the parts outside the CDR3, is KAGVTQTPRYLIKTRGQQVTLSCSPISGHRSVSWYQQTPGQGLQFLFEYFSETQRNKGNFPGRFSGRQFSNSRSEMNVSTLELGDSALYLCASSPQGNQGYGYTFGSGTRLTVV.

This clone came up a few times. This chain connects TRBV19 to TRBJ2-1; TRBD2 matches at 10 bases. The CDR3 length is 15 residues. Germline V gene sequence: CDR1 LNHDA, CDR2 SQIVND (reference sequence). V gave up 5 bases and J gave up 3 bases; unmatched junction bases: 4. CDR3 residues: CASSLAGGRYNEQFF. The CDR3, as DNA: TGTGCCAGTAGTTTAGCGGGGGGACGCTACAATGAGCAGTTCTTC.

The chain couples TRBV6-8 to TRBJ1-4; D unresolved. Germline lookup yields CDR1 MNHGY and CDR2 SAAAGT. The CDR3 runs 18 residues. V was pared by 5 bases and J by 5 bases, with 24 bases between. CDR3 DNA sequence: TGTGCCAGCAGTGACTGTCCAAGTCTCCTAGTCGACAATGAAAAACTGTTTTTT. It translates to CASSDCPSLLVDNEKLFF.

This clone was counted only a few times. The chain has TRBV19 and TRBJ2-2, with a tentative D call TRBD2 (7 bases). CDR3 length equals 16 residues. Germline CDR1 reads LNHDA; CDR2 reads SQIVND (reference sequence). Trimming took 10 bases from V and 5 from J, leaving 23 bases between them. CDR3: CAKGGGTEGNTGELFF. The DNA for the CDR3 is TGTGCCAAGGGAGGGGGTACTGAAGGGAATACCGGGGAGCTGTTTTTT.

This clone was seen a single time. The chain employs TRBV18 and TRBJ2-7; TRBD2 agrees at 14 bases. CDR1 and CDR2 from the germline V gene are KGHSH and LQKENI. The CDR3 is 13 amino acids. The ends lost 10 bases at V and 9 bases at J; junction bases unmatched: 8. The CDR3 DNA sequence: TGTGCCACCAGACTAGCGGGGGGGAGTGTGCAGTACTTC. Its protein product is CATRLAGGSVQYF.

J is TRBJ1-2 and V is TRBV6-8, with no clear D. The germline V gene has CDR1 MNHGY and CDR2 SAAAGT. The germline V and J ends were trimmed by 4 bases and 4 bases, with 10 bases remaining between them. The CDR3 has 13 amino acids. CDR3 coding DNA: TGTGCCAGCAGTTCGCGACTCTTCTATGGCTACACCTTC. Its protein product is CASSSRLFYGYTF.

This clone was seen once. The chain has TRBV19 and TRBJ1-2; 8 nucleotides match TRBD1. In germline, CDR1 is LNHDA, CDR2 SQIVND (reference sequence). There are 15 residues in the CDR3. Losses at the gene ends were 3 bases for V and 6 bases for J; bases not matched to a gene: 9. The DNA for the CDR3 is TGTGCCAGTAGTATGCCGGGACAGGCTCTTCATGGCTACACCTTC. It specifies CASSMPGQALHGYTF.

This clone appeared a few times. V is TRBV30 and J is TRBJ2-1; D perhaps matches TRBD2 (6 bases). The CDR3 is made up of 12 amino acids. CDR1 and CDR2 (germline): GTSNPN, SVGIG (reference sequence). The V end was cut by 4 bases, the J end by 9 bases, with 13 bases between. CDR3 sequence: CAWTPTRGEQFF. The CDR3 bases are TGTGCCTGGACACCCACGCGGGGTGAGCAGTTCTTC.

V gene TRBV5-1 combines with J gene TRBJ1-3; D not certain. The V gene lost 0 bases and the J gene lost 0 bases, with 10 bases spanning the gap. The CDR3 covers 16 residues. Germline-derived CDR1 and CDR2 are SGHRS and YFSETQ. Here the CDR3 DNA reads TGCGCCAGCAGCTTGGAAGTATTTGCCTCTGGAAACACCATATATTTT. Translating gives CASSLEVFASGNTIYF.

The chain employs TRBV29-1 and TRBJ2-7, with D uncertain. The V end lost 4 bases, the J end lost 2 bases, and 18 bases lay between the germline ends. CDR1 is SQVTM and CDR2 is ANQGSEA in the germline V gene. The CDR3 has 15 residues. Here the CDR3 DNA reads TGCAGCGTTGTGTCGTGGCAGGAAGGTACCTACGAGCAGTACTTC. As protein: CSVVSWQEGTYEQYF.

In its sample, this clone was seen a few times. The chain combines TRBV2 with TRBJ1-1; 9 bases align to TRBD1. The CDR3 has 12 residues. V gave up 7 bases and J gave up 11 bases; unmatched junction bases: 8. The germline V gene has CDR1 SNHLY and CDR2 FYNNEI. This CDR3 is CASTRQGGSAFF. The CDR3 DNA follows: TGTGCCAGCACTCGACAGGGGGGTTCGGCTTTCTTT.

The chain has TRBV6-8 and TRBJ2-5, with TRBD1 matching over 8 bases. Looked up from germline, CDR1 is MNHGY and CDR2 is SAAAGT. V lost 1 base to trimming and J lost 3 bases; unmatched junction nucleotides: 7. The CDR3 runs 16 residues. For the CDR3, the DNA is TGTGCCAGCAGTTACTTCTACCAGGGGGCTAAAGAGACCCAGTACTTC. This codes for CASSYFYQGAKETQYF.

By proportion, this clone is medium-sized (0.01 to 0.1%). The chain combines TRBV11-3 with TRBJ2-5; the D gene is possibly TRBD1 (6 bases). The V end was cut by 2 bases, the J end by 2 bases, with 9 bases between. This CDR3 region has 14 residues. CDR1 is SGHNT and CDR2 is YENEEA in the germline V gene. CDR3: CASSLQGRQETQYF. The CDR3 DNA reads TGTGCCAGCAGCTTACAGGGGCGACAAGAGACCCAGTACTTC.

This clone is medium-sized within its sample. The CDR3 spells CASTLTGVGGGYTF. CDR3 DNA sequence: TGTGCCAGCACCCTGACAGGGGTGGGAGGTGGCTACACCTTC. The J gene is TRBJ1-2, the V gene TRBV9, with TRBD1 matching 8 bases. With V trimmed by 6 bases and J by 7 bases, 11 bases remained unmatched. Germline V gene data show CDR1 as SGDLS and CDR2 as YYNGEE. This CDR3 region has 14 residues.

The J gene is TRBJ2-7, the V gene TRBV19; tentative D call: TRBD2 (6 bases). This CDR3 is 14 amino acids long. With 5 bases removed from V and 1 base from J, the gap between germline ends came to 12 bases. The germline V gene encodes CDR1 LNHDA and CDR2 SQIVND (reference sequence). The CDR3 bases are TGTGCCAGTAGTCCGGGACGGGGGTCCTACGAGCAGTACTTC. Protein: CASSPGRGSYEQYF. The whole variable domain, remainder taken from reference TRBV19 and TRBJ2-7, is DGGITQSPKYLFRKEGQNVTLSCEQNLNHDAMYWYRQDPGQGLRLIYYSQIVNDFQKGDIAEGYSVSREKKESFPLTVTSAQKNPTAFYLCASSPGRGSYEQYFGPGTRLTVT.